The present entry profiles one T cell receptor (beta chain) with its context. This record comes from a study of blood T cell repertoires in COVID-19. Whole-study context: The United States, Italy and Spain were the sources of the acute and convalescent COVID-19 samples. Sample material is recorded as cDNA or gDNA derived from T cells, B-cell-depleted T cells, or PBMCs.

Germline V CDR1 and CDR2: SGHRS, YFSETQ. This CDR3 contains 14 residues. V dropped 2 bases and J dropped 4 bases, with 12 bases sitting between them. Per the original methods: Nucleated cell counts were estimated from reference gene primer amplification. Profiling relied on immunoSEQ multiplex PCR, and the TCRdb table lists in-frame clones only, not all of them. V and J calls and clone size are those listed in that table; D and trimming were worked out from the DNA. The table shows about 160,000 clones, with approximately 77% occurring only once. Everyone who took part was roughly 18 to 89 years old, and they came from about 25 US areas.

Input material: PBMCs or T cells enriched from blood (not recorded which). V is TRBV5-1 and J is TRBJ2-5; possibly TRBD2 for D (5 bases). This receptor was obtained from a man aged 60-69 years who had recovered from COVID-19. CDR3 sequence (DNA): TGCGCCAGCAGCTTCGGTCCTAGCCGAGAGACCCAGTACTTC. Protein sequence: CASSFGPSRETQYF.